These 17 T cell receptor beta chains were sequenced from one sample in a study of blood T cell repertoires in COVID-19. Generated by immunoSEQ multiplex PCR, the TCRdb table keeps only in-frame clones and is missing some. The sample has 70,000 to 90,000 clones, roughly 83% seen once. Sequencing was carried out using peripheral blood. The receptors here all came from a human donor in a cohort sampled during active COVID-19.

This chain links TRBV28 with TRBJ2-7; 7 positions match TRBD1. Trimming cost V 6 bases and J 4 bases; bases outside gene matches: 9. CDR3 length equals 14 residues. The V gene's germline CDR1 is MDHEN and CDR2 SYDVKM. The CDR3 protein is CASREPGQIYEQYF. As DNA, the CDR3 is TGTGCCAGCAGAGAACCGGGACAGATATACGAGCAGTACTTC.

The chain has TRBV27 and TRBJ2-1, with D possibly being TRBD2 (5 bases). CDR1 is MNHEY and CDR2 is SMNVEV in the germline V gene (reference sequence). Trimming shortened V by 7 bases and J by 4 bases, and 17 bases separated the two germline ends. This CDR3 has 15 amino acids. The CDR3 sequence is CASTSAEEGYNEQFF. DNA of the CDR3: TGTGCCAGCACCTCCGCGGAGGAAGGATACAATGAGCAGTTCTTC.

The V gene is TRBV5-4, the J gene TRBJ2-3; 10 positions match TRBD2. The germline gives CDR1 SGHNT, CDR2 YYREEE (reference sequence). V dropped 1 base and J dropped 0; count of bases not matched to a gene: 8. The CDR3 covers 18 residues. CDR3 region: CASSLRLAGDPSTDTQYF. DNA for the CDR3: TGTGCCAGCAGCTTGCGGCTAGCGGGAGATCCTAGCACAGATACGCAGTATTTT.

The CDR3 sequence is CASSQTGVGNTIYF. DNA of the CDR3: TGTGCCAGCAGTCAGACAGGGGTAGGAAACACCATATATTTT. The J gene is TRBJ1-3, the V gene TRBV3-1 (or the pseudogene TRBV3-2); 8 nucleotides align to TRBD1. V shed 6 bases and J 4 bases; nucleotides not matched to a gene: 5. The CDR3 has 14 amino acids. CDR1 LGHDT and CDR2 YNNKEL come from the germline V gene (reference sequence).

This clone has a count of ten or more. The chain is built from TRBV5-4 and TRBJ1-1, with a weak D call TRBD1 (5 bases). The V and J ends lost 4 bases and 4 bases respectively, with 11 bases between them. The CDR3 sequence is 13 residues long. CDR1 is SGHNT and CDR2 is YYREEE in the germline V gene (reference sequence). DNA of the CDR3: TGTGCCAGCAGCGCGGACACGGGCACTGAAGCTTTCTTT. It yields the protein CASSADTGTEAFF. Variable domain in full (rest from reference TRBV5-4 and TRBJ1-1): ETGVTQSPTHLIKTRGQQVTLRCSSQSGHNTVSWYQQALGQGPQFIFQYYREEENGRGNFPPRFSGLQFPNYSSELNVNALELDDSALYLCASSADTGTEAFFGQGTRLTVV.

V is TRBV7-8 and J is TRBJ2-1; 11 positions match TRBD2. Germline assignment: CDR1 SGHVS and CDR2 FQNEAQ. There are 16 residues in the CDR3. The ends lost 4 bases at V and 5 bases at J; junction bases unmatched: 7. The DNA for the CDR3 is TGTGCCAGCAGCTCTCCTAGCGGGGGGCTGAACAATGAGCAGTTCTTC. The encoded protein is CASSSPSGGLNNEQFF.

The chain links TRBV12-3 or TRBV12-4 to TRBJ1-5, with 11 bases that match TRBD1. V lost 5 bases and J lost 12; bases outside the gene matches: 6. The CDR3 loop spans 13 amino acids. The CDR3: CASSPRTGGRQHF. The CDR3, as DNA: TGTGCCAGCAGTCCCCGGACAGGGGGCCGCCAGCATTTT.

V gene TRBV7-9 combines with J gene TRBJ2-1; 8 bases fit TRBD1. CDR1 is SEHNR, CDR2 FQNEAQ, per germline (reference sequence). Trimming cost V 2 bases and J 5 bases; bases outside gene matches: 5. This CDR3 spans 15 amino acids. CDR3 nucleotide sequence: TGTGCCAGCAGCTTACTGACAGGGGCCCACAATGAGCAGTTCTTC. It is translated as CASSLLTGAHNEQFF.

The chain links TRBV28 to TRBJ1-2, with D perhaps matching TRBD1 (6 bases). Germline V gene lookup returns CDR1 MDHEN and CDR2 SYDVKM. Trimming pared 6 bases from V and 5 bases from J, leaving 13 bases between. The CDR3 contains 13 residues. The CDR3 DNA sequence: TGTGCCAGCAGCCTTGGACAGTCTTATGGCTACACCTTC. Its translation: CASSLGQSYGYTF.

This clone has just a few counts. The V and J genes are TRBV11-3 and TRBJ2-3; TRBD2 matches at 8 bases. Germline CDR1 SGHNT, CDR2 YENEEA. With 5 bases clipped from V and 0 bases from J, the junction kept 4 bases outside the gene matches. The CDR3 is made up of 15 amino acids. Written as DNA, the CDR3 is TGTGCCAGCAGCCCGGGACTAGGTAGCACAGATACGCAGTATTTT. This gives the protein CASSPGLGSTDTQYF.

The chain joins TRBV24-1 to TRBJ2-2, with 8 bases aligning to TRBD1. Germline lookup yields CDR1 KGHDR and CDR2 SFDVKD. The CDR3 loop spans 16 amino acids. With V trimmed by 4 bases and J by 6 bases, 9 bases remained unmatched. The CDR3 DNA sequence: TGTGCCACCAGTGACCCAGGACAGGGAGAGTCCGGGGAGCTGTTTTTT. Translating gives CATSDPGQGESGELFF.

This sequence joins TRBV12-3 or TRBV12-4 and TRBJ2-3; D is possibly TRBD2 (5 bases). Trimming removed 6 bases from V and 5 bases from J, with 6 bases in between. The CDR3 consists of 11 residues. The CDR3 DNA reads TGTGCCAGCAGACTAGAAGATACGCAGTATTTT. Translation gives CASRLEDTQYF.

The chain combines TRBV5-1 with TRBJ2-2; possibly TRBD1 for D (6 bases). Between the trimmed V and J ends, which lost 2 bases and 4 bases, there was a span of 9 bases. Germline V lookup: CDR1 SGHRS, CDR2 YFSETQ. The CDR3 is made up of 14 amino acids. The CDR3 is CASSFDRSTGELFF. CDR3 DNA sequence: TGCGCCAGCAGCTTCGACAGGAGCACCGGGGAGCTGTTTTTT.

The rearrangement joins TRBV5-4 to TRBJ2-3, with 7 nucleotides matching TRBD1. The V segment lost 4 bases and the J segment 2 bases; nucleotides outside the gene matches: 4. CDR1 is SGHNT, CDR2 YYREEE, per germline (reference sequence). The CDR3 extends over 14 amino acids. As DNA, the CDR3 is TGTGCCAGCAGCCCGGGGACAGCCACAGATACGCAGTATTTT. Amino acids: CASSPGTATDTQYF.

This sequence joins TRBV18 and TRBJ2-7; 7 bases match TRBD1. Germline V gene sequence: CDR1 KGHSH, CDR2 LQKENI. The CDR3 is 14 residues long. J was trimmed by 3 bases and V by 3 bases; bases with no gene match: 5. The CDR3 coding sequence is TGTGCCAGCTCACCCGCGACAGGGTACTACGAGCAGTACTTC. Amino acid sequence: CASSPATGYYEQYF.

This chain links TRBV11-1 with TRBJ2-7; D remains unclear. CDR1 is SGHAT, CDR2 FQDESV, per germline (reference sequence). The CDR3 has 14 residues. Trimming removed 5 bases at V and 0 bases at J, with 11 bases between. The CDR3 DNA sequence: TGTGCCAGCAGCCCTGTTAGGAGCTCCTACGAGCAGTACTTC. It yields the protein CASSPVRSSYEQYF. Supplemented by reference TRBV11-1 and TRBJ2-7, the full variable domain reads EAEVAQSPRYKITEKSQAVAFWCDPISGHATLYWYRQILGQGPELLVQFQDESVVDDSQLPKDRFSAERLKGVDSTLKIQPAELGDSAMYLCASSPVRSSYEQYFGPGTRLTVT.

This clone was recorded a few times. This chain uses TRBV2 with TRBJ1-6, with 8 nucleotides matching TRBD1. The CDR3 is 14 amino acids. Trimming took 8 bases from V and 10 from J; bases not matched to a gene: 10. From germline, CDR1 is SNHLY and CDR2 FYNNEI. The CDR3 DNA reads TGTGCCAGCTGGACTCGGGACAGGCGCTCACCCCTCCACTTT. Translated: CASWTRDRRSPLHF.